These 6 T cell receptor beta chains share one sample of origin, sequenced in a study of siplizumab effects on memory and regulatory T cells. These receptors' antigens are unknown. Libraries were prepared by immunoSEQ multiplex PCR; TCRdb keeps only in-frame clonotypes and omits some of them. The sample has 9,900 or so clones, roughly two fifths seen once. Over a period of around six days at 37 degrees C, the mixed lymphocyte reaction cells were cocultured. The sample was CFSE-low (dividing) CD8+ T cells sorted from an allogeneic mixed lymphocyte reaction. These receptors were taken from a human donor in good health; the cells came from an allogeneic mixed lymphocyte reaction.

This clone showed up just a few times. The V gene is TRBV2, the J gene TRBJ2-7, with 7 bases that match TRBD1. The CDR3 length is 14 residues. V was pared by 7 bases and J by 2 bases, with 8 bases of the junction left unmatched. The V gene's germline CDR1 is SNHLY and CDR2 FYNNEI. DNA for the CDR3: TGTGCCAGCATTCTATCTACAGGGGCCTACGAGCAGTACTTC. Amino acids: CASILSTGAYEQYF.

This clone is categorized as medium-sized (0.01 to 0.1%). This chain connects TRBV27 to TRBJ2-7; no clear D gene. Germline V CDR1 and CDR2: MNHEY, SMNVEV (reference sequence). The ends were cut back, 4 bases at V and 13 bases at J, with 5 bases in the middle. The CDR3 totals 8 residues. The CDR3 DNA is TGTGCCAGCAGTTCGCCCTACTTC. Its protein is CASSSPYF.

The chain carries TRBV11-2 and TRBJ2-7; 10 bases are shared with TRBD1. V lost 5 bases and J lost 2; bases outside the gene matches: 3. The CDR3 consists of 14 residues. CDR1 is SGHAT, CDR2 FQNNGV, per germline. This CDR3 reads CASSPGTGAYEQYF. CDR3 coding DNA: TGTGCCAGCAGCCCTGGGACAGGGGCCTACGAGCAGTACTTC.

In this sample, this clone turned up a few times. For the CDR3, the DNA is TGTGCCAGCACTCAATCGTACGAGCAGTACTTC. Translated: CASTQSYEQYF. This chain links TRBV6-1 with TRBJ2-7; D remains ambiguous. V was trimmed by 7 bases and J by 4 bases, leaving 8 bases between them. Germline V lookup: CDR1 MNHNS, CDR2 SASEGT. The CDR3 totals 11 residues.

The chain recombines TRBV11-3 with TRBJ2-3, with 8 positions matching TRBD2. The CDR3 is 18 residues long. V lost 5 bases and J lost 5; bases outside the gene matches: 18. The germline V gene encodes CDR1 SGHNT and CDR2 YENEEA. The chain's CDR3 is CASSLYPGGVLVQDTQYF. The CDR3 nucleotides are TGTGCCAGCAGCCTTTACCCCGGGGGGGTTCTGGTACAAGATACGCAGTATTTT.

This chain connects TRBV12-5 to TRBJ1-2, with 7 nucleotides matching TRBD1. The CDR3 covers 15 residues. Germline CDR1 reads LGHNT; CDR2 reads FRNRAP. Trimming cost V 4 bases and J 4 bases; bases outside gene matches: 9. CDR3 nucleotide sequence: TGTGCTAGTGGTTCCGGGCAGGGGGATGGCTATGGCTACACCTTC. It codes for CASGSGQGDGYGYTF.